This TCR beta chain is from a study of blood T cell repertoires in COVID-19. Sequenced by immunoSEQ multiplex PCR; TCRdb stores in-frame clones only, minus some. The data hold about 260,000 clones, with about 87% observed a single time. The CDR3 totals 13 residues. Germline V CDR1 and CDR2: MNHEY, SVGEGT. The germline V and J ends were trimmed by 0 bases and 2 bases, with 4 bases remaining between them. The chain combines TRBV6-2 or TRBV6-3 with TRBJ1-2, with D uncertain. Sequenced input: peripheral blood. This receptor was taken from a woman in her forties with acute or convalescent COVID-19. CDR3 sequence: CASSYSLNYGYTF. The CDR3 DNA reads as TGTGCCAGCAGTTACTCCTTGAACTATGGCTACACCTTC.